This record concerns one TCR beta chain sequence. The V gene's germline CDR1 is MNHEY and CDR2 SVGAGI. Trimming at V came to 4 bases and at J to 1 base, leaving 4 bases not matched to a gene. This CDR3 is built from 14 residues. Generated by immunoSEQ multiplex PCR, the TCRdb table keeps only in-frame clones and is missing some. The repertoire holds 100,000 or so clones, with around 94% as singletons. The sample originates from a study of blood T cell repertoires in COVID-19. The sequence came from a woman aged 55-70 years with active COVID-19. This chain uses TRBV6-5 with TRBJ2-7; 7 bases align to TRBD1. Specimen: peripheral blood. CDR3 residues: CASSSRGSSYEQYF. The CDR3 nucleotides are TGTGCCAGCAGTTCCAGGGGGTCTTCCTACGAGCAGTACTTC.